This T cell receptor beta chain was recovered during a study of PD-1 blockade in mismatch repair-deficient tumors. Overall study results and limits: Tumor-resident clones, often absent from pretreatment blood, expanded after pembrolizumab and then contracted.

Note on this clone: Its target is not known.

V was shortened by 3 bases and J by 3 bases, with 14 bases between the two germline ends. There are 15 residues in the CDR3. Germline assignment: CDR1 LNHDA and CDR2 SQIVND (reference sequence). The method was immunoSEQ multiplex PCR; TCRdb's version includes in-frame clones alone and lacks a portion of them. The table includes tens of thousands of clones, 75% to 90% detected once. Every patient had mismatch repair deficiency by PCR or immunohistochemistry. The TCR was taken from an adult with mismatch repair-deficient cancer. The specimen was PBMCs, collected less than 7 weeks after starting pembrolizumab. The J gene is TRBJ1-2, the V gene TRBV19; D remains unclear. The CDR3 spells CASSIFPGGDYGYTF. CDR3 sequence (DNA): TGTGCCAGTAGTATTTTCCCGGGCGGGGACTATGGCTACACCTTC. Variable domain in full (rest from reference TRBV19 and TRBJ1-2): DGGITQSPKYLFRKEGQNVTLSCEQNLNHDAMYWYRQDPGQGLRLIYYSQIVNDFQKGDIAEGYSVSREKKESFPLTVTSAQKNPTAFYLCASSIFPGGDYGYTFGSGTRLTVV.